Following are 7 T cell receptor beta chains from one sample sequenced in a study of monozygotic twins with inflammatory bowel disease. From the 5' RACE reads, TCRdb lists one entry per CDR3 protein and no DNA. This repertoire includes hundreds of thousands of distinct CDR3 sequences. Source material: blood. The receptor source for this set is a human donor with ulcerative colitis or Crohn's disease, or a healthy co-twin of an affected twin (not recorded which).

This chain uses TRBV14 with TRBJ2-5; the D call of TRBD1 rests on TCRdb alone, since no DNA is present to check it. The CDR3 consists of 14 residues. Germline-derived CDR1 and CDR2 are SGHDN and FVKESK. The CDR3: CASSQVYRPETQYF.

The chain links TRBV28 to TRBJ2-1; TCRdb names TRBD2, which stays unverified in the absence of DNA. There are 15 residues in the CDR3. Germline-derived CDR1 and CDR2 are MDHEN and SYDVKM. The CDR3 sequence: CTSTSGGRDVNEQFF.

This chain connects TRBV3-1 to TRBJ2-7; the D call from TCRdb, TRBD1, cannot be confirmed without DNA. CDR3 length equals 14 residues. Germline assignment: CDR1 LGHDT and CDR2 YNNKEL (reference sequence). CDR3 residues: CASSLGTGDGEQYF.

The chain couples TRBV2 to TRBJ2-7; TCRdb gives TRBD1 as the D gene, but with no DNA this cannot be confirmed. Germline V CDR1 and CDR2: SNHLY, FYNNEI. CDR3 length: 13 residues. CDR3 residues: CAATGGASYEQYF. Together with reference TRBV2 and TRBJ2-7, the CDR3 gives the full variable domain: EPEVTQTPSHQVTQMGQEVILRCVPISNHLYFYWYRQILGQKVEFLVSFYNNEISEKSEIFDDQFSVERPDGSNFTLKIRSTKLEDSAMYFCAATGGASYEQYFGPGTRLTVT.

The rearrangement joins TRBV5-1 to TRBJ2-5. From germline, CDR1 is SGHRS and CDR2 YFSETQ. CDR3 length equals 13 residues. This CDR3 reads CASSLVRKETQYF. Based on the CDR3 plus reference TRBV5-1 and TRBJ2-5, the full variable domain is KAGVTQTPRYLIKTRGQQVTLSCSPISGHRSVSWYQQTPGQGLQFLFEYFSETQRNKGNFPGRFSGRQFSNSRSEMNVSTLELGDSALYLCASSLVRKETQYFGPGTRLLVL.

This CDR3 is CASSSPTSGQFF. The rearrangement joins TRBV5-6 to TRBJ2-1; TCRdb's D call of TRBD2 is untestable without DNA. This CDR3 contains 12 residues. Germline CDR1 and CDR2: SGHDT and YYEEEE.

This CDR3 reads CASSRGRSTDTQYF. J is TRBJ2-3 and V is TRBV7-9. The CDR3 loop spans 14 amino acids. CDR1 SEHNR and CDR2 FQNEAQ come from the germline V gene (reference sequence).